The rows below give T cell receptor beta chains drawn from one sample of a study of human T cells and chemical hapten exposure. TCRdb itself ran the RACE reads through MiXCR, one entry per CDR3 protein. This table holds about 77,000 distinct CDR3 sequences, 7% to 9.5% found once. The material sequenced was whole blood. These receptors were taken from a female donor in good health. Some clones in this sample may be carry-over from other donors' samples. The CDR3 runs from the conserved cysteine through the conserved F or W. D genes are given only for firm matches. A clone size is listed for some rows: how often the clone was seen (once, few, many), or a class if it is expanded.

d_call j_call clone_size v_call cdr3_nt cdr3_aa
- TRBJ2-3 few TRBV6-2/TRBV6-3 TGTGCCAGCAGTTCCCATGCGGGTGGCACAGATACGCAGTATTTT CASSSHAGGTDTQYF
- TRBJ2-3 few TRBV29-1 TGCAGCGTTGAAAGGGGAAAGTCAGATACGCAGTATTTT CSVERGKSDTQYF
- TRBJ1-1 many TRBV7-9 TGTGCCAGCAGCCTGGACAAGACTGAAGCTTTCTTT CASSLDKTEAFF
TRBD2 TRBJ2-3 few TRBV25-1 TGTGCCAGCAGTGTGAGGCGGGGGGGAGCACGGATGGGCACAGATACGCAGTATTTT CASSVRRGGARMGTDTQYF
- TRBJ2-7 - TRBV5-6 TGTGCCAGCAGGCGATCGTGGGGAGCGTCTCCGGGGGAGCAGTACTTC CASRRSWGASPGEQYF
TRBD2 TRBJ2-4 many TRBV20-1 TGCAGTGCTAGGAGCGGGGTCAAAAACATTCAGTACTTC CSARSGVKNIQYF
- TRBJ2-3 many TRBV29-1 TGCAGCGTTACAGACAGAGTCACAGATACGCAGTATTTT CSVTDRVTDTQYF
- TRBJ2-7 - TRBV27 TGTGCCAGCAGCATAGGGGGTTTCCCTACCTACGAGCAGTACTTC CASSIGGFPTYEQYF
- TRBJ1-2 - TRBV20-1 TGCAGTGCTAGAGCCGACGACTACACCTTC CSARADDYTF
TRBD2 TRBJ2-5 many TRBV12-3/TRBV12-4 TGTGCCAGCAGTTTTGGCGGGGGGTGGGAGACCCAGTACTTC CASSFGGGWETQYF
TRBD1 TRBJ1-1 few TRBV6-6 TGTGCCAGCAGTAAGACCGACCAGGGACAGGGGGATCCTGAAGCTTTCTTT CASSKTDQGQGDPEAFF
- TRBJ1-1 many TRBV7-2 TGTGCCAGCAGCCCCGTTATAGGGGAAGCTTTCTTT CASSPVIGEAFF
- TRBJ1-3 many TRBV12-3/TRBV12-4 TGTGCCAGCAGTCCCGACGGCTCTGGAAACACCATATATTTT CASSPDGSGNTIYF
- TRBJ1-4 - TRBV7-6 TGTGCCAGCAGCGCGGGGTCTACAGTTGGTGGTGAAAAACTGTTTTTT CASSAGSTVGGEKLFF
TRBD2 TRBJ2-3 many TRBV7-6 TGTGCCAGCAGCTTAGCCTCCGTTGCGGGGGGGCCAGATACGCAGTATTTT CASSLASVAGGPDTQYF
- TRBJ1-1 few TRBV29-1 TGCAGCGCTCACACCGGGACTTGGAACACTGAAGCTTTCTTT CSAHTGTWNTEAFF
TRBD2 TRBJ2-3 many TRBV6-5 TGTGCCAGCAAGTTCCGCGGGGGACTAAACACAGATACGCAGTATTTT CASKFRGGLNTDTQYF
- TRBJ1-4 - TRBV29-1 TGCAGCGGTGATTGGGGGCAAAAACTGTTTTTT CSGDWGQKLFF
- TRBJ2-3 many TRBV15 TGTGCCACCAGCAGCCCTTACGATACGCAGTATTTT CATSSPYDTQYF
TRBD2 TRBJ2-7 - TRBV13 TGTGCCAGCAGATGGATAGGGACTAGCGGGGGGGCCTACGAGCAGTACTTC CASRWIGTSGGAYEQYF
- TRBJ1-6 many TRBV20-1 TGCAGTGCTAGCATTCCCCTCTTACAGGGAAATAATTCACCCCTCCACTTT CSASIPLLQGNNSPLHF
- TRBJ1-2 few TRBV2 TGTGCCAGCAGTCCCCGCCAGGGGCATCCCTATGGCTACACCTTC CASSPRQGHPYGYTF
- TRBJ1-2 many TRBV6-5 TGTGCCAGCAGTTCGGAAGGGGGATATGGCTACACCTTC CASSSEGGYGYTF
- TRBJ1-2 few TRBV7-8 TGTGCCAGCAGCTTAGCGGATTCAGGGCCCTATGGCTACACCTTC CASSLADSGPYGYTF
- TRBJ2-3 many TRBV28 TGTGCCAGCAGTTATCAGGACAGAGGTACGCAGTATTTT CASSYQDRGTQYF
- TRBJ2-7 many TRBV4-2 TGTGCCAGCAGCCGAAAAATAGCCGAGCAGTACTTC CASSRKIAEQYF
- TRBJ2-6 few TRBV15 TGTGCCACCAGCAGAGACCCCCTCAACGTCCTGACTTTC CATSRDPLNVLTF
TRBD2 TRBJ2-3 - TRBV7-7 TGTGCCAGCAGCTTACCGGGCCTAGCGGGGGGGCCTAGCACAGATACGCAGTATTTT CASSLPGLAGGPSTDTQYF
- TRBJ2-3 - TRBV5-6 TGTGAAAGAAGAAAAGGGAAAGAAATAAGAAAAGATAAGAAGTATTTT CERRKGKEIRKDKKYF
- TRBJ2-3 - TRBV6-6 TGTGCCAGCAGTTACGCTAGCGCGACAGATACGCAGTATTTT CASSYASATDTQYF
TRBD2 TRBJ2-7 many TRBV25-1 TGTGCCATCAAACAAACGGGACTAGCGGGGGTCTACGAGCAGTACTTC CAIKQTGLAGVYEQYF
- TRBJ1-1 many TRBV29-1 TGCAGCGCCCAGGTCGGGGGAGCGAACACTGAAGCTTTCTTT CSAQVGGANTEAFF
TRBD2 TRBJ2-7 many TRBV7-2 TGTGCCAGCAGCCCCGGGCTAGCGGGGTTTTACGAGCAGTACTTC CASSPGLAGFYEQYF
TRBD2 TRBJ2-5 many TRBV7-9 TGTGCCAGCAACCCTAGCGGGGGGCAAGAGACCCAGTACTTC CASNPSGGQETQYF
TRBD1 TRBJ1-6 - TRBV9 TGTGCCAGCAGCCCGTGGACAGGGGAGAATTCACCCCTCCACTTT CASSPWTGENSPLHF
- TRBJ1-4 - TRBV20-1 TGCAGTGCAGGGACAAGATGGATCGAAAAACTGTTTTTT CSAGTRWIEKLFF
- TRBJ2-7 many TRBV20-1 TGCAGTGCTAGAGATCCTAGGACAGCGAGCTCCTACGAGCAGTACTTC CSARDPRTASSYEQYF
TRBD1 TRBJ2-3 few TRBV5-1 TGCGCCAGCAAGAGGCAGGGCAGGGGGATAGATACGCAGTATTTT CASKRQGRGIDTQYF